The 6 T cell receptor beta chains in this list originate from one sample, sequenced in a study of shared clonotypes between healthy human individuals. Profiling relied on immunoSEQ multiplex PCR, and the TCRdb table lists in-frame clones only, not all of them. The profile shows about 2,500,000 clones, about 92% of them singletons. The material sequenced was naive CD4+ T cells sorted from blood. Subset meaning: CD45RA+ positively selected. The receptors here all came from a man aged 18 to 29 in good health.

The V and J genes are TRBV19 and TRBJ2-2; tentative D call: TRBD2 (6 bases). V lost 9 bases, J lost 4 bases, and 12 bases lay in between. The CDR3 has 13 residues. From germline, CDR1 is LNHDA and CDR2 SQIVND (reference sequence). This CDR3 is CASSGTPTGELFF. DNA for the CDR3: TGTGCCAGCTCCGGGACTCCCACCGGGGAGCTGTTTTTT.

The genes are TRBV7-2 and TRBJ2-7, with 11 bases fitting TRBD2. Germline V CDR1 and CDR2: SGHTA, FQGNSA. The CDR3 is 14 amino acids. V gave up 8 bases and J gave up 3 bases; unmatched junction bases: 6. The CDR3 is CASGIAGGGYEQYF. The CDR3, as DNA: TGTGCCAGCGGGATAGCGGGAGGGGGCTACGAGCAGTACTTC.

The chain joins TRBV13 to TRBJ2-7; the match to TRBD1 covers 8 bases. Germline CDR1 and CDR2: PRHDT and FYEKMQ (reference sequence). Unmatched junction bases numbered 8, after V lost 7 bases and J lost 3 bases. The CDR3 spans 14 residues. The CDR3 here is CASTWTGRIYEQYF. In DNA, the CDR3 is TGTGCCAGCACCTGGACAGGGAGGATCTACGAGCAGTACTTC.

The rearrangement links TRBV7-9 to TRBJ1-4; 7 nucleotides line up with TRBD1. CDR3 length equals 15 residues. V lost 5 bases, J lost 2 bases, and 5 bases stayed unmatched. The germline CDR1 and CDR2 sequences are SEHNR and FQNEAQ (reference sequence). This CDR3 is CASSSQTGTNEKLFF. In nucleotides, the CDR3 is TGTGCCAGCAGCAGTCAGACAGGGACTAATGAAAAACTGTTTTTT.

J is TRBJ2-2 and V is TRBV19; D tentatively fits TRBD1 or TRBD2 (6 bases each). V lost 4 bases, J lost 0 bases, and 9 bases lay in between. Germline CDR1 and CDR2: LNHDA and SQIVND (reference sequence). The CDR3 spans 15 residues. The CDR3 sequence is CASSKGGPNTGELFF. Here the CDR3 DNA reads TGTGCCAGTAGTAAGGGGGGACCGAACACCGGGGAGCTGTTTTTT. Combining the CDR3 with reference TRBV19 and TRBJ2-2 gives the whole variable domain DGGITQSPKYLFRKEGQNVTLSCEQNLNHDAMYWYRQDPGQGLRLIYYSQIVNDFQKGDIAEGYSVSREKKESFPLTVTSAQKNPTAFYLCASSKGGPNTGELFFGEGSRLTVL.

Details on this clone: The sample holds other DNA sequences that translate to the same CDR3. V gene TRBV6-5 combines with J gene TRBJ2-6; 7 nucleotides agree with TRBD1. After removal of 6 bases from V and 0 bases from J, the junction contained 2 bases not matched to a gene. Germline values: CDR1 MNHEY, CDR2 SVGAGI. The CDR3 has 15 residues. The CDR3 nucleotides are TGTGCCAGCAGGACAGGGTCCTCTGGGGCCAACGTCCTGACTTTC. Translated: CASRTGSSGANVLTF.